This T cell receptor (beta chain) was recorded in a study of control samples from healthy donors and cancer patients. The V and J ends lost 1 base and 0 bases respectively, with 9 bases between them. Germline V gene sequence: CDR1 SGHRS, CDR2 YFSETQ. There are 15 residues in the CDR3. Method: immunoSEQ multiplex PCR; TCRdb's copy keeps in-frame clones and lacks some. This listing includes some 190,000 clones. The genes are TRBV5-1 and TRBJ2-3, with a weak D call TRBD2 (5 bases). The sequenced sample consisted of blood. The receptor was derived from a woman in her 30s in good health. CDR3 residues: CASSLIPGSTDTQYF. In DNA form, the CDR3 reads TGCGCCAGCAGCTTGATACCGGGAAGCACAGATACGCAGTATTTT.